The rows below give T cell receptor beta chains drawn from one sample of a study of blood T cell repertoires in COVID-19. Some clones are missing from TCRdb's copy, which holds only in-frame ones; the method was immunoSEQ multiplex PCR. The sample holds over 250,000 clones, 87% seen once. Sequenced input: peripheral blood. The receptors were sampled from a woman aged 45-59 years with acute or convalescent COVID-19. Each CDR3 is given with its conserved first and last residue. A D gene is named only where the DNA matches it firmly. Only part of the rows carry a size: once, few, many, or a class if the clone is expanded.

>.|.|TRBJ1-3|TRBV5-1
TGCGCCAGCAAGGGGCGTCCTGGAAACACCATATATTTT
CASKGRPGNTIYF
>TRBD1|.|TRBJ2-7|TRBV30
TGTGCCTGGAGTTCCACGGACAGGGGGGAGCAGTACTTC
CAWSSTDRGEQYF
>TRBD2|.|TRBJ2-1|TRBV19
TGTGCCAGTAGTATCGCTAGCGGGAGGGCCTCTGTTGAGCAGTTCTTC
CASSIASGRASVEQFF
>TRBD2|.|TRBJ2-7|TRBV19
TGTGCCAGTAGCCTATCGACTAGCGGGAGTCATCACTTC
CASSLSTSGSHHF
>TRBD1|.|TRBJ1-5|TRBV6-4
TGTGCCAGCAGTGGGACCGGGACAGGGGATAGCAATCAGCCCCAGCATTTT
CASSGTGTGDSNQPQHF
>.|.|TRBJ2-7|TRBV21-1
TGTGCCAGCAGCTCGGGACTAGCGGGAGTCAGAGGTTACGAGCAGTACTTC
CASSSGLAGVRGYEQYF
>TRBD1|few|TRBJ1-2|TRBV24-1
TGTGCCACCAGTGATTTGGACAGGGGAATTTATGGCTACACCTTC
CATSDLDRGIYGYTF
>TRBD1|.|TRBJ1-5|TRBV2
TGTGCCAGCAGAAGGACAGGTAGCAATCAGCCCCAGCATTTT
CASRRTGSNQPQHF
>.|.|TRBJ2-2|TRBV7-9
TGTGCCAGCAGCTTTTCCCAGTTCGCGAACACCGGGGAGCTGTTTTTT
CASSFSQFANTGELFF
>.|.|TRBJ1-3|TRBV12-3/TRBV12-4
TGTGCCAGCCACGAGAGGGCAAGAAACACCATATATTTT
CASHERARNTIYF
>.|.|TRBJ1-4|TRBV27
TGTGCCACCAAACGGGTCAGACAGTCAACAACTAATGAAAAACTGTTTTTT
CATKRVRQSTTNEKLFF
>TRBD2|.|TRBJ2-5|TRBV4-2
TGTGCCAGCAGCCAACACTTAGCGGGAGGGACCGGGGAGACCCAGTACTTC
CASSQHLAGGTGETQYF
>.|once|TRBJ2-4|TRBV6-6
TGTGCCAGCACCGACCAGGACAAAAACATTCAGTACTTC
CASTDQDKNIQYF
>.|.|TRBJ1-5|TRBV19
TGTGCCAGTAGCTTCGGGGGGATTAATCAGCCCCAGCATTTT
CASSFGGINQPQHF
>.|.|TRBJ2-7|TRBV30
TGTGCCTGGTCTTGGGAGCAAGCCTACGAGCAGTACTTC
CAWSWEQAYEQYF
>TRBD2|.|TRBJ2-3|TRBV7-9
TGTGCCAGCAGCTCGAACCGGGACTACCAATGGACAGATACGCAGTATTTT
CASSSNRDYQWTDTQYF
>.|.|TRBJ2-2|TRBV5-1
TGCGCCAGCAGCTTGCGGGGGAACACCGGGGAGCTGTTTTTT
CASSLRGNTGELFF
>.|.|TRBJ2-7|TRBV28
TGTGCCAGCAACAGGTGGGGCGGGATCGGGAGAAGCGAGCAGTACTTC
CASNRWGGIGRSEQYF
>.|.|TRBJ2-1|TRBV7-2
TGTGCCAGCAGCTTAGTGAACGGTCCCGGGGAGCAGTTCTTC
CASSLVNGPGEQFF
>.|.|TRBJ1-2|TRBV28
TGTGCCAGCAGTCTGGCGGGGGGCTACACCTTC
CASSLAGGYTF
>TRBD1|.|TRBJ1-1|TRBV4-1
TGCGCCAGCAAGGACAGGGGGCGGAACACTGAAGCTTTCTTT
CASKDRGRNTEAFF
>TRBD2|.|TRBJ2-7|TRBV7-2
TGTGCCAGCAGGGGGGGAGGTATTAGCGGGAGTCCGCAGTACTTC
CASRGGGISGSPQYF
>.|few|TRBJ1-5|TRBV6-5
TGTGCCAGCAGAAATCGGGGCAATCAGCCCCAGCATTTT
CASRNRGNQPQHF
>TRBD1|once|TRBJ2-7|TRBV15
TGTGCCACCAGCGGGAACAGACAGGGCGGCGAGCAGTACTTC
CATSGNRQGGEQYF
>.|once|TRBJ1-1|TRBV19
TGTGCCAGTAATCCCCGGGGGAACACTGAAGCTTTCTTT
CASNPRGNTEAFF
>TRBD2|.|TRBJ2-1|TRBV5-3
TGTGCCAGGGACAACGGGACTAGCGGGAGGGAGTACAATGAGCAGTTCTTC
CARDNGTSGREYNEQFF
>TRBD1|few|TRBJ1-2|TRBV5-1
TGCGCCAGCAGCTTATGGACAGGGGATGGCTACACCTTC
CASSLWTGDGYTF
>.|.|TRBJ2-2|TRBV14
TGTGCCAGCAGCCTCCGGGTCGGTTGGTCCGGGGAGCTGTTTTTT
CASSLRVGWSGELFF
>.|.|TRBJ1-5|TRBV27
TGTGCCAGCAGTCAATACAGTATCAATCAGCCCCAGCATTTT
CASSQYSINQPQHF
>TRBD1|.|TRBJ1-5|TRBV7-2
TGTGCCAGCAGCTTAAGAACAGGGGGCAATCAGCCCCAGCATTTT
CASSLRTGGNQPQHF
>TRBD2|.|TRBJ2-5|TRBV18
TGTGCCAGCTCACCCCGGGGGGATAGACCGAAAGAGACCCAGTACTTC
CASSPRGDRPKETQYF
>TRBD1|.|TRBJ1-6|TRBV27
TGTGCCAGCAGTCCATCGGACAGGCTCTCCTATAATTCACCCCTCCACTTT
CASSPSDRLSYNSPLHF
>TRBD2|.|TRBJ2-3|TRBV6-6
TGTGCCAGCAGTCGAATAGCGGGACCGACTAGACGCACAGATACGCAGTATTTT
CASSRIAGPTRRTDTQYF
>.|.|TRBJ2-3|TRBV28
TGTGCCAGCGAGCAGGTCCTGACAGATACGCAGTATTTT
CASEQVLTDTQYF
>TRBD2|.|TRBJ2-7|TRBV5-6
TGTGCCAGCAGCTTCATCACTAGCGGGGGCTACGAGCAGTACTTC
CASSFITSGGYEQYF
>TRBD1|once|TRBJ2-5|TRBV6-5
TGTGCCAGCAGTTCCACGACCGGGACAGGGGTAGAGACCCAGTACTTC
CASSSTTGTGVETQYF
>TRBD2|few|TRBJ2-7|TRBV4-2
TGTGCCAGCAGCCAAGGGTCTAGCGGGAATCCCGAGCAGTACTTC
CASSQGSSGNPEQYF
>TRBD1|once|TRBJ1-4|TRBV18
TGTGCCAGCTCACGAGGGACAGGTAGCGAAAAACTGTTTTTT
CASSRGTGSEKLFF
>TRBD2|.|TRBJ2-7|TRBV28
TGTGCCAGCAGTCAACTAGCGAACTCCTACGAGCAGTACTTC
CASSQLANSYEQYF
>TRBD2|.|TRBJ2-7|TRBV28
TGTGCCAGCAGTTTACTAGCGGGAATTTACGAGCAGTACTTC
CASSLLAGIYEQYF
>.|few|TRBJ2-1|TRBV19
TGTGCCAGTAGTATATTCCCTGACAATGAGCAGTTCTTC
CASSIFPDNEQFF
>.|.|TRBJ2-7|TRBV7-2
TGTGCCAGCAGCTTTAGTCGAGGGACCTACGAGCAGTACTTC
CASSFSRGTYEQYF
>.|.|TRBJ1-1|TRBV27
TGTGCCAGCAGTTTATTGAGCAGGGGTTACACTGAAGCTTTCTTT
CASSLLSRGYTEAFF
>TRBD1|.|TRBJ1-4|TRBV30
TGTGCCTGGAGTGCTTATTGGGACAGGCTAAATGAAAAACTGTTTTTT
CAWSAYWDRLNEKLFF
>TRBD2|.|TRBJ2-1|TRBV24-1
TGTGCCACCAGCGGGACTAGCGGGCTCTCCTACAATGAGCAGTTCTTC
CATSGTSGLSYNEQFF
>TRBD2|.|TRBJ2-3|TRBV27
TGTGCCAGCAGTAGGCCTAGCGGGGCAGATACGCAGTATTTT
CASSRPSGADTQYF
>TRBD1|.|TRBJ1-5|TRBV28
TGTGCCAGCAGTCCTTATTACAGGGGGCATCAGCCCCAGCATTTT
CASSPYYRGHQPQHF
>TRBD2|.|TRBJ2-1|TRBV9
TGTGCCAGCAATCGAGGACTAGCGGCATACAATGAGCAGTTCTTC
CASNRGLAAYNEQFF
>.|once|TRBJ1-2|TRBV5-6
TGTGCCAGCAGCTTCCTCCGGGATCACACCGTCTATGGCTACACCTTC
CASSFLRDHTVYGYTF
>.|.|TRBJ2-5|TRBV7-9
TGTGCCAGCAGCTTACAGGCCAACCAAGAGACCCAGTACTTC
CASSLQANQETQYF